This T cell receptor beta chain is from a study of CD8+CD57+ T cells in acquired aplastic anemia. Study conclusions and caveats: Statistical testing detected no significant gap in CD8+ Simpson's diversity between patients and controls. There were roughly 28 CD8+ CDR3 sequences that occurred in both patients and controls.

The template for TCR beta VDJ and CDR3 sequence profiling was genomic DNA. TCRdb reanalysed the reads using MiXCR and keeps one entry per CDR3 protein. This table has under 200,000 distinct CDR3 sequences, over 40% appearing once. This CDR3 spans 14 amino acids. Germline CDR1 LNHDA, CDR2 SQIVND (reference sequence). The V gene lost 3 bases and the J gene lost 8 bases, with 13 bases spanning the gap. CD8+CD57+ cell expansion had been shown by flow cytometry in patients chosen for sequencing. The blood sampling took place in patients who had so far received no therapy. Points on this clonotype: What it recognizes is unknown.

What was sequenced was sorted CD4+, CD8+, or CD8+CD57+ T cells (not recorded which) from PBMCs. This clonotype was obtained from a human donor with aplastic anemia. The chain couples TRBV19 to TRBJ2-2, with a possible D match to TRBD1 (5 bases). The CDR3 spells CASSIGAREGELFF. The CDR3, as DNA: TGTGCCAGTAGTATTGGGGCTAGAGAAGGGGAGCTGTTTTTT.